This T cell receptor beta chain stems from a study of blood T cell repertoires in COVID-19. About the research overall: Both acute and convalescent COVID-19 samples were obtained from the United States, Italy and Spain. T cells, B-cell-depleted T cells, or PBMCs provided the cDNA or gDNA that served as material.

Germline V gene data show CDR1 as MNHEY and CDR2 as SVGAGI. V shed 5 bases, J shed 2 bases, and the junction held 3 bases outside the gene matches. The length of the CDR3 is 14 residues. How the authors handled the data: Quantification of nucleated cells was approximated via reference gene primer amplification. TCRdb's table, derived via immunoSEQ multiplex PCR, lists solely in-frame clones and lacks some. For V, J and clone size, that table is used; D and trimming come from the DNA. This sample has around 99,000 clones, with 84% found just once. The source of this sequence is a woman aged 45-59 years with acute or convalescent COVID-19. The source material was peripheral blood. The chain uses TRBV6-5 and TRBJ2-7; 10 nucleotides line up with TRBD2. The CDR3 DNA is TGTGCCAGCAGTCGGACTAGCGGAACCTACGAGCAGTACTTC. It yields the protein CASSRTSGTYEQYF.